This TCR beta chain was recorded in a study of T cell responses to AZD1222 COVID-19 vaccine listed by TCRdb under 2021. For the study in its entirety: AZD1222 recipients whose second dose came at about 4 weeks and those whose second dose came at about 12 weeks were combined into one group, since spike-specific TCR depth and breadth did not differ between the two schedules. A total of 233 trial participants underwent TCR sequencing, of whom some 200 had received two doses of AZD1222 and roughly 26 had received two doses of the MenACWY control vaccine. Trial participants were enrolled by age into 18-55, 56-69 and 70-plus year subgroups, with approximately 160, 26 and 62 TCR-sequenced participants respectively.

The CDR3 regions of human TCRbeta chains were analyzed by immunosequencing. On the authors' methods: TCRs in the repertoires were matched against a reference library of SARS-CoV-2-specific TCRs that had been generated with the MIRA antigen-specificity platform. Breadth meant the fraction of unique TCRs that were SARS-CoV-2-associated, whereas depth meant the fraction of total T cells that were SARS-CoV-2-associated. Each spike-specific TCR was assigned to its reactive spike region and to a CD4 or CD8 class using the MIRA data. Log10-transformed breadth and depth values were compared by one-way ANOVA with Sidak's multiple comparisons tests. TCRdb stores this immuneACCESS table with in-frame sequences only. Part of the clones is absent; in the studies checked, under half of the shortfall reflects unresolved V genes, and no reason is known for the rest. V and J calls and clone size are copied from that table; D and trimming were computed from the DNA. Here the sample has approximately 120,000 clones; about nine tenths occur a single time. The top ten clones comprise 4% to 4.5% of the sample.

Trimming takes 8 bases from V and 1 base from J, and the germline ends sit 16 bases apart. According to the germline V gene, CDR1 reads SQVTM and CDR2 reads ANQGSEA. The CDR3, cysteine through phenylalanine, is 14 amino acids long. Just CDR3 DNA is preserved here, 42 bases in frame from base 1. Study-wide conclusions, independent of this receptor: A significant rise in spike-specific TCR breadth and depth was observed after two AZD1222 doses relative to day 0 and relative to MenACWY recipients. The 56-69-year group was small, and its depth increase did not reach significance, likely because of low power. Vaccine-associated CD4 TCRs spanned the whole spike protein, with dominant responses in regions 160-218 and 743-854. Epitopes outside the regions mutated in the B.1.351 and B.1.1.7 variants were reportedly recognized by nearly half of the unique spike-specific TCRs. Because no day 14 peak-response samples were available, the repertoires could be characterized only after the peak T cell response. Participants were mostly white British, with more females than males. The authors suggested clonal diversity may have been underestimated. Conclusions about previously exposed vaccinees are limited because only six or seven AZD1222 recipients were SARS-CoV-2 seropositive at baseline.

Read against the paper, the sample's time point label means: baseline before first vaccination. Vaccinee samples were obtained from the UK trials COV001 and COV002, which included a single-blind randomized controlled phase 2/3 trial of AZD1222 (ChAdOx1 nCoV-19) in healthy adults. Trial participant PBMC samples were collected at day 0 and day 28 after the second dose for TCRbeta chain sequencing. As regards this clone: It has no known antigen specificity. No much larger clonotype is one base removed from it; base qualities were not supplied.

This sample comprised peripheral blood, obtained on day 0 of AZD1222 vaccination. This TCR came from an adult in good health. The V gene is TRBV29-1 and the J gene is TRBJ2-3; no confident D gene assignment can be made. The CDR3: CSSRTELGTDTQYF. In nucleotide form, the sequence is TGCAGCTCCCGGACGGAATTGGGCACAGATACGCAGTATTTT.